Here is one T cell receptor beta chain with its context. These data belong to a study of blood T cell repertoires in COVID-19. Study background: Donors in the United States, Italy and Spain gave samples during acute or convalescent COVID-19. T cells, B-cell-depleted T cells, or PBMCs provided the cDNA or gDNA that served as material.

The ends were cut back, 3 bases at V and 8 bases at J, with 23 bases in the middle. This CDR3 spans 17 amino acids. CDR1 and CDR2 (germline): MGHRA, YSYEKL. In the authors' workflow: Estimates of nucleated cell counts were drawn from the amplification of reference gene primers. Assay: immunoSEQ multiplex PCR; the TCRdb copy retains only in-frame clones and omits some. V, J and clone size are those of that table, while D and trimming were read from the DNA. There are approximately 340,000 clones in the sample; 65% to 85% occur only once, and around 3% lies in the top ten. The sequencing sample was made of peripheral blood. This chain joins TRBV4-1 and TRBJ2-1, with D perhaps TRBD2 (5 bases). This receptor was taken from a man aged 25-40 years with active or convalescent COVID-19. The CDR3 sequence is CASSHLAIGATGYEQFF. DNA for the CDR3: TGCGCCAGCAGCCACCTTGCGATAGGAGCGACGGGGTATGAGCAGTTCTTC.